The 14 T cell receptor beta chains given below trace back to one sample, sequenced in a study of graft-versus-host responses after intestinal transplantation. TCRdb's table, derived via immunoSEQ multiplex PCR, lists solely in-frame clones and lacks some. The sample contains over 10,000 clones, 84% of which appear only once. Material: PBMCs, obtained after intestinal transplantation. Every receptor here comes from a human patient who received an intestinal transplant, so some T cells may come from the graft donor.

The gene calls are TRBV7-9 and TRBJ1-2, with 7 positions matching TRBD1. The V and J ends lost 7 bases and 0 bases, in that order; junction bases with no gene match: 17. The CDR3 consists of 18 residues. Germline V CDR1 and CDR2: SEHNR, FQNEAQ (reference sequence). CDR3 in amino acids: CASTVHRDSFFTNYGYTF. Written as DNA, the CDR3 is TGTGCCAGCACCGTACACCGGGACAGTTTTTTTACTAACTATGGCTACACCTTC.

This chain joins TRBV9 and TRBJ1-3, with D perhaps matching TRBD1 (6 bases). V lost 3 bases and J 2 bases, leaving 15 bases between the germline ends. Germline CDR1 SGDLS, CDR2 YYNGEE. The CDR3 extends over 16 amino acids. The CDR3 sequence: CASSGRTDFAGNTIYF. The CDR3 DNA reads TGTGCCAGCAGCGGCCGGACAGACTTCGCTGGAAACACCATATATTTT. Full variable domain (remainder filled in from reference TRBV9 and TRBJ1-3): DSGVTQTPKHLITATGQRVTLRCSPRSGDLSVYWYQQSLDQGLQFLIQYYNGEERAKGNILERFSAQQFPDLHSELNLSSLELGDSALYFCASSGRTDFAGNTIYFGEGSWLTVV.

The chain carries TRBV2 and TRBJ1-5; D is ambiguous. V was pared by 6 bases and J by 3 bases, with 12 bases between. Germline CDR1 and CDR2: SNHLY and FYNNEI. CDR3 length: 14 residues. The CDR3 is CASSGVGVNQPQHF. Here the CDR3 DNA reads TGTGCCAGCAGCGGGGTGGGCGTCAATCAGCCCCAGCATTTT.

DNA of the CDR3: TGTGCCTGGAGTGTGGCGGGGGTCGAGCAGTACTTC. This sequence encodes CAWSVAGVEQYF. The V and J genes are TRBV30 and TRBJ2-7; 7 bases agree with TRBD2. The germline V gene encodes CDR1 GTSNPN and CDR2 SVGIG (reference sequence). The V and J ends lost 0 bases and 6 bases, in that order; junction bases with no gene match: 2. The CDR3 contains 12 residues.

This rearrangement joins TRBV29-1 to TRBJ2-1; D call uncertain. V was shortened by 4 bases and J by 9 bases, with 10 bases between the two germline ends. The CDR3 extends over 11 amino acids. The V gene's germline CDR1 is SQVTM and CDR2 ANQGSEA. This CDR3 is CSVAPPGEQFF. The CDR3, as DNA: TGCAGCGTTGCCCCTCCGGGTGAGCAGTTCTTC.

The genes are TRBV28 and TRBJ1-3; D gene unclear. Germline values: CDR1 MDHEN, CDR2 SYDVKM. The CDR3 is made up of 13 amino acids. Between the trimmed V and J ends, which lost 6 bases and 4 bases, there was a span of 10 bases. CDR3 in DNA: TGTGCCAGCAGCCCGGCTGCCGGAAACACCATATATTTT. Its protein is CASSPAAGNTIYF.

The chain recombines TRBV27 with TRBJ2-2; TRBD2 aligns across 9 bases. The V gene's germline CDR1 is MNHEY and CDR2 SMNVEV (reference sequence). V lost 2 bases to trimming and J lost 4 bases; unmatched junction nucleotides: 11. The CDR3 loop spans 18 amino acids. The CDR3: CASSLRTSELRGTGELFF. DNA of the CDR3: TGTGCCAGCAGTTTACGGACTAGCGAGCTGCGGGGCACCGGGGAGCTGTTTTTT.

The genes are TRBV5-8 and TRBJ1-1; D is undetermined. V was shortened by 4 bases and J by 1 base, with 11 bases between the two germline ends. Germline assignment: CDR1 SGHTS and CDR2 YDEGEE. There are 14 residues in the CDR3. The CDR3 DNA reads TGTGCCAGCAGCAAACAGCGGGCGAACACTGAAGCTTTCTTT. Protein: CASSKQRANTEAFF.

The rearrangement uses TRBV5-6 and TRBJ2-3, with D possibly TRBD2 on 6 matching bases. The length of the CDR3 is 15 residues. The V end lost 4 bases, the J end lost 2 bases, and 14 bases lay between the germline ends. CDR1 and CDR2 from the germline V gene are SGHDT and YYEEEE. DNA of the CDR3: TGTGCCAGCAGCCTGTGGGCGGGATACACAGATACGCAGTATTTT. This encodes CASSLWAGYTDTQYF.

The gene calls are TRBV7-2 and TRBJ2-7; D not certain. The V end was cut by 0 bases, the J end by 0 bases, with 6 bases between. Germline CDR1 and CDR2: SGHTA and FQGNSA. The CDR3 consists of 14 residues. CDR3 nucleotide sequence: TGTGCCAGCAGCTTAGCGGCCCGCTCCTACGAGCAGTACTTC. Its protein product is CASSLAARSYEQYF.

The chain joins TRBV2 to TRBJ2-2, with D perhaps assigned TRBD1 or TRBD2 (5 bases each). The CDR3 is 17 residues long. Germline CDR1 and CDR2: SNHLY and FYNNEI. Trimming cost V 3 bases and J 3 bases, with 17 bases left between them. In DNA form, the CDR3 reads TGTGCCAGCAGTGAGGGGGTAGCTACCTTGTACACCGGGGAGCTGTTTTTT. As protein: CASSEGVATLYTGELFF.

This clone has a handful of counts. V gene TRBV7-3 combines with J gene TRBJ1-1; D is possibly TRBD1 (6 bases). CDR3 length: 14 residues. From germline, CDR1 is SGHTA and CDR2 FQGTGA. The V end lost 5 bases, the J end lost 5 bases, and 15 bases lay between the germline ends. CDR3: CASSPGHLGTEAFF. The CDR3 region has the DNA TGTGCCAGCAGCCCGGGACACCTCGGTACTGAAGCTTTCTTT.

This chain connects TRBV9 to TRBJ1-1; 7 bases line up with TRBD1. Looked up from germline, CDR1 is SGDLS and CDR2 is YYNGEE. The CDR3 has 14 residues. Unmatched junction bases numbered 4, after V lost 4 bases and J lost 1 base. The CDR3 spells CASSPTGENTEAFF. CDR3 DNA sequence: TGTGCCAGCAGCCCAACAGGGGAGAACACTGAAGCTTTCTTT. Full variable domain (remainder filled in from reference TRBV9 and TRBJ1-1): DSGVTQTPKHLITATGQRVTLRCSPRSGDLSVYWYQQSLDQGLQFLIQYYNGEERAKGNILERFSAQQFPDLHSELNLSSLELGDSALYFCASSPTGENTEAFFGQGTRLTVV.

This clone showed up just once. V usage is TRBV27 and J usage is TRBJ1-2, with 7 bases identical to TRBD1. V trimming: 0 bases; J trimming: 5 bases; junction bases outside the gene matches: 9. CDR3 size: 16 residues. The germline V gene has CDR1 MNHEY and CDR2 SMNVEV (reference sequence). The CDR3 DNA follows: TGTGCCAGCAGTTTATCGGGGCAGGGGGTCGGGTATGGCTACACCTTC. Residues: CASSLSGQGVGYGYTF.